This T cell receptor (beta chain) was sequenced for a study of CD8+ T cells in alopecia areata. Overall study context: Severity among treated patients was scored by the percentage of scalp area affected. Study-level findings and limits: Sequencing of scalp tissue also captures the resident alphabeta T cells of normal skin. Mice showed TCR sharing more clearly than patients did, possibly owing to HLA.

With respect to this clone: Its target is unknown.

Reverse transcribed after extraction, RNA yielded cDNA as the sequencing template. The repertoire was sequenced with immunoSEQ multiplex PCR; TCRdb's copy has only in-frame clones and lacks some. Among around 120,000 clones listed, 61% were seen once. Indicated treatment: oral pan-JAK inhibitor, 5-10 mg twice daily. This CDR3 comprises 15 residues. CDR1 and CDR2 from the germline V gene are SGHTA and FQGNSA. V lost 5 bases to trimming and J lost 3 bases; unmatched junction nucleotides: 3. This chain uses TRBV7-2 with TRBJ2-1; 11 bases line up with TRBD2. This specimen was CD4+ T cells sorted from blood, taken at week 4, from a patient treated with tofacitinib. The TCR originated in a human donor with alopecia areata. The chain's CDR3 is CASSRGLADYNEQFF. The CDR3 DNA reads as TGTGCCAGCAGCCGGGGACTAGCGGACTACAATGAGCAGTTCTTC. Supplemented by reference TRBV7-2 and TRBJ2-1, the full variable domain reads GAGVSQSPSNKVTEKGKDVELRCDPISGHTALYWYRQSLGQGLEFLIYFQGNSAPDKSGLPSDRFSAERTGGSVSTLTIQRTQQEDSAVYLCASSRGLADYNEQFFGPGTRLTVL.